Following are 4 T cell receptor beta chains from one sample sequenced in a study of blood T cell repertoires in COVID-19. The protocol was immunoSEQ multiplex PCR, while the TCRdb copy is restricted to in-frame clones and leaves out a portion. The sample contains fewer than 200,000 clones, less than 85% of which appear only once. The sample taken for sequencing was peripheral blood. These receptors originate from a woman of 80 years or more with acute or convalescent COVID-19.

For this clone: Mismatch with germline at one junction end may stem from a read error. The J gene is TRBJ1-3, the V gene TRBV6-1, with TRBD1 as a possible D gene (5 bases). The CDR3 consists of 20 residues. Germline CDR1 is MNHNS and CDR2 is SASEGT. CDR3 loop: CASSEAGRGGIALSGNTIYF. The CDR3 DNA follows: TGTGCCAGCAGTGAAGCGGGGAGGGGAGGAATTGCTTTATCTGGGAACACCATATATTTT.

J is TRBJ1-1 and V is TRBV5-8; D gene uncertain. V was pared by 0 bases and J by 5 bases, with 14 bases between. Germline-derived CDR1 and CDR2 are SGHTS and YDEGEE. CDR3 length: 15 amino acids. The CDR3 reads CASSLGVSGDTEAFF. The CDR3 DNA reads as TGTGCCAGCAGCTTGGGCGTCTCGGGTGATACTGAAGCTTTCTTT.

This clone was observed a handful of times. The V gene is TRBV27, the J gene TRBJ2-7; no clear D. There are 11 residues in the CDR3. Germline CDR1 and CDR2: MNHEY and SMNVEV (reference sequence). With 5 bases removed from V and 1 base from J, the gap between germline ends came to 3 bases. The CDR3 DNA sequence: TGTGCCAGCAGTCCGTCCTACGAGCAGTACTTC. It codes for CASSPSYEQYF.

The DNA for the CDR3 is TGCGCCAGCACTCGATTCGGGGGAAGCGGCTACACCTTC. It yields the protein CASTRFGGSGYTF. The chain joins TRBV5-1 to TRBJ1-2; the D gene is possibly TRBD1 (5 bases). The length of the CDR3 is 13 residues. Germline V gene lookup returns CDR1 SGHRS and CDR2 YFSETQ. Trimming stripped 6 bases from V and 8 bases from J, with 17 bases between.